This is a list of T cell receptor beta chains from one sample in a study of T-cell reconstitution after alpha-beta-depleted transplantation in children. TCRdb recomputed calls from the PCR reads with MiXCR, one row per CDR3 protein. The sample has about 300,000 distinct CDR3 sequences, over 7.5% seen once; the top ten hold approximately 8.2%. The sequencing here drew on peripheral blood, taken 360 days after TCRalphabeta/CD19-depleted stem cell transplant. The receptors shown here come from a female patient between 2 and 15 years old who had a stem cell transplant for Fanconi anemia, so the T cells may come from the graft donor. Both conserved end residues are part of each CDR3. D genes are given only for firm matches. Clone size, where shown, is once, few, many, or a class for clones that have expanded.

CAREDRGLYNEQFF TGTGCCCGCGAAGACAGGGGTCTTTACAATGAGCAGTTCTTC TRBJ2-1 TRBD1 many TRBV2
CSASRLAGGTSTGELFF TGCAGTGCTAGCCGGCTAGCGGGGGGGACTAGCACCGGGGAGCTGTTTTTT TRBJ2-2 TRBD2 - TRBV20-1
CASSLDAGGDNEKLFF TGTGCCAGCAGCCTGGACGCGGGGGGAGACAATGAAAAACTGTTTTTT TRBJ1-4 - many TRBV12-3/TRBV12-4
CASRLTGGDGYTF TGTGCCAGCAGACTGACAGGGGGGGATGGCTACACCTTC TRBJ1-2 TRBD1 many TRBV12-3/TRBV12-4
CASSLGLVGYEQYF TGTGCCAGCAGTTTAGGCCTAGTAGGGTACGAGCAGTACTTC TRBJ2-7 - many TRBV12-3/TRBV12-4
CASRAQLAGGADTQYF TGTGCCAGCAGAGCACAACTAGCGGGGGGGGCAGATACGCAGTATTTT TRBJ2-3 TRBD2 few TRBV2
CSASGSGANAYGYTF TGCAGTGCTAGTGGGTCGGGTGCTAACGCCTATGGCTACACCTTC TRBJ1-2 - few TRBV20-1
CASSPLRQGRVREQFF TGTGCCAGCTCACCATTAAGACAGGGGAGGGTTCGGGAGCAGTTCTTC TRBJ2-1 - few TRBV18
CASRLTGGEDGYTF TGTGCCAGCAGACTGACAGGGGGAGAGGATGGCTACACCTTC TRBJ1-2 TRBD1 many TRBV6-5
CASSPGTVLNYGYTF TGTGCCAGCTCCCCTGGGACAGTCCTTAACTATGGCTACACCTTC TRBJ1-2 TRBD1 few TRBV18
CSASQGAPDTEAFF TGCAGTGCTTCCCAGGGGGCGCCGGACACTGAAGCTTTCTTT TRBJ1-1 TRBD1 - TRBV20-1
CSARVGRADNEQFF TGCAGTGCTAGGGTCGGGCGGGCTGACAATGAGCAGTTCTTC TRBJ2-1 - many TRBV20-1
CASSLGPGDEQFF TGTGCCAGCAGCTTAGGACCGGGCGATGAGCAGTTCTTC TRBJ2-1 - many TRBV11-2
CASSYSTGGIGTSAGLYEQYF TGTGCCAGCAGTTACTCGACAGGGGGCATTGGGACTAGCGCGGGACTCTACGAGCAGTACTTC TRBJ2-7 - many TRBV6-2/TRBV6-3
CASSGALADTQYF TGTGCCAGCAGTGGTGCCCTAGCAGATACGCAGTATTTT TRBJ2-3 - many TRBV25-1
CASLNANTGELFF TGTGCCAGTCTTAACGCGAACACCGGGGAGCTGTTTTTT TRBJ2-2 - - TRBV7-2
CASSRFSGGAGDTQYF TGTGCCAGCAGCCGGTTTAGCGGGGGGGCAGGGGATACGCAGTATTTT TRBJ2-3 TRBD2 - TRBV7-2
CASRSRDFGWNEQFF TGTGCCAGCCGAAGCCGGGACTTCGGTTGGAATGAGCAGTTCTTC TRBJ2-1 - many TRBV6-2/TRBV6-3
CASSTGRREAGNTEAFF TGTGCCAGCAGCACGGGACGAAGAGAGGCTGGGAACACTGAAGCTTTCTTT TRBJ1-1 - few TRBV7-9
CASSSWLVADTQYF TGTGCCAGCAGTTCCTGGCTAGTGGCCGATACGCAGTATTTT TRBJ2-3 - few TRBV6-5
CASSYSPAYNEQFF TGTGCCAGCAGTTACTCACCAGCTTACAATGAGCAGTTCTTC TRBJ2-1 - many TRBV6-5
CSVEMGFEQYF TGCAGCGTTGAAATGGGCTTCGAGCAGTACTTC TRBJ2-7 - many TRBV29-1
CAISAAGTGGNEQYF TGTGCCATCAGTGCTGCCGGGACAGGGGGAAACGAGCAGTACTTC TRBJ2-7 TRBD1 many TRBV10-3
CASSQEVSGGSYNEQFF TGTGCCAGCAGCCAAGAAGTTAGCGGGGGCTCCTACAATGAGCAGTTCTTC TRBJ2-1 TRBD2 - TRBV3-1
CASSPPGQGNEKLFF TGTGCCAGCAGTCCTCCGGGACAGGGTAATGAAAAACTGTTTTTT TRBJ1-4 TRBD1 many TRBV28
CASSSTRHNEQFF TGTGCCAGCAGTTCTACGCGCCACAATGAGCAGTTCTTC TRBJ2-1 - many TRBV12-3/TRBV12-4
CASSYGLALTGELFF TGTGCCAGCAGCTACGGACTAGCCTTAACCGGGGAGCTGTTTTTT TRBJ2-2 TRBD2 many TRBV7-6
CASSLTSYNEQFF TGTGCCAGCAGCTTAACCAGCTACAATGAGCAGTTCTTC TRBJ2-1 - many TRBV7-2
CASSVRTGANNEQFF TGTGCCAGCAGCGTACGGACAGGGGCCAACAATGAGCAGTTCTTC TRBJ2-1 TRBD1 - TRBV13
CASSLSPGLAHEQFF TGTGCCAGCAGCCTAAGTCCGGGACTAGCCCATGAGCAGTTCTTC TRBJ2-1 TRBD2 many TRBV3-1
CASSQVGQKYGYTF TGCGCCAGCAGCCAAGTAGGACAGAAATATGGCTACACCTTC TRBJ1-2 - few TRBV4-1
CASSPTPTGLEQFF TGTGCCAGCAGCCCAACCCCAACAGGACTTGAGCAGTTCTTC TRBJ2-1 - - TRBV7-3